Listed below are T cell receptor beta chains from one sample, sequenced in a study of CD8+ T cells in alopecia areata. Repertoires were generated with immunoSEQ multiplex PCR, while TCRdb's copy carries only in-frame clones and drops some. The sample gives some 170,000 clones, 65% to 75% of which show up once; approximately 10% is in the top ten. The sample consisted of CD8+ T cells sorted from blood, taken at week 0. These receptors were taken from a human donor with alopecia areata. Each CDR3 is given with its conserved first and last residue. D genes are given only for firm matches. Rows may omit the clone size; those that give it use once, few, many or a size class.

V	size	D	J	DNA	CDR3
TRBV25-1	-	TRBD1	TRBJ2-2	TGTGCCAGCCTAAGTACTACCGGGACAGAAAACACCGGGGAGCTGTTTTTT	CASLSTTGTENTGELFF
TRBV7-9	few	-	TRBJ2-6	TGTGCCTCCTCGGGGCGGGACCTCTCTGGGGCCAACGTCCTGACTTTC	CASSGRDLSGANVLTF
TRBV4-1	-	-	TRBJ2-1	TGCGCCAGCAGCCAAGGTGCGTTTCGCTACAATGAGCAGTTCTTC	CASSQGAFRYNEQFF
TRBV29-1	-	-	TRBJ2-5	TGCAGCGTTGTTATGGGACTCCAAGAGACCCAGTACTTC	CSVVMGLQETQYF
TRBV18	few	TRBD1	TRBJ2-4	TGTGCCAGCTCACCACCGGGACAGGGGAACATTCAGTACTTC	CASSPPGQGNIQYF
TRBV19	-	TRBD2	TRBJ2-7	TGTGCCAGTAGTATGAGCGGGGGCCGAGGCTACGAGCAGTACTTC	CASSMSGGRGYEQYF
TRBV2	-	-	TRBJ2-7	TGTGCCAGCTCCGACAGTCAGCAGTACTTC	CASSDSQQYF
TRBV9	-	-	TRBJ1-6	TGTGCCAGCAGAGGGGACAACCTGAATTCACCCCTCCACTTT	CASRGDNLNSPLHF
TRBV15	-	TRBD1	TRBJ1-5	TGTGCCACCAGCACACTCGTTGACAGGGGGGACAATCAGCCCCAGCATTTT	CATSTLVDRGDNQPQHF
TRBV27	-	TRBD1	TRBJ1-2	TGTGCCAGCAGTTCTGGGACAGGAGATTATGGCTACACCTTC	CASSSGTGDYGYTF
TRBV12-5	-	-	TRBJ2-1	TGTGCTAGTGAGAGGAGGACAAATTACAATGAGCAGTTCTTC	CASERRTNYNEQFF
TRBV7-9	few	-	TRBJ1-4	TGTGCCAGCAGCGAAGACCCGGAAAAACTGTTTTTT	CASSEDPEKLFF
TRBV7-9	-	TRBD1	TRBJ2-5	TGTGCCAGCAGCGGAACCGGGACAGGGATGAGAAAGACCCAGTACTTC	CASSGTGTGMRKTQYF
TRBV30	-	-	TRBJ2-5	TGTGCCTGGAGTGATGGCAGCCAAGAGACCCAGTACTTC	CAWSDGSQETQYF
TRBV30	-	-	TRBJ1-4	TGTGCCTGGAGTGTCACGGAAAATGAAAAACTGTTTTTT	CAWSVTENEKLFF
TRBV7-8	-	-	TRBJ1-1	TGTGCCAGCAGCCCCCTGGGGGGTGCCACTGAAGCTTTCTTT	CASSPLGGATEAFF
TRBV4-1	once	-	TRBJ2-2	TGCGCCAGCAGCCAAGATTCCAGGTACACGAACACCGGGGAGCTGTTTTTT	CASSQDSRYTNTGELFF
TRBV5-1	-	-	TRBJ2-7	TGCGCCAGCAGCTTTGGGATCTTGGGGGAGCAGTACTTC	CASSFGILGEQYF
TRBV7-9	-	-	TRBJ1-2	TGTGCCAGCAGCCGAATGTTACAGCCCGATGGCTACACCTTC	CASSRMLQPDGYTF
TRBV14	-	-	TRBJ1-2	TGTGCCAGCAGCCAAGTATCCCGGCAGGGGATTGATGGCTACACCTTC	CASSQVSRQGIDGYTF
TRBV7-2	-	-	TRBJ1-1	TGTGCCAGGACTGCGAACACTGAAGCTTTCTTT	CARTANTEAFF
TRBV6-5	-	-	TRBJ2-7	TGTGCCAGTAGAGGGAGTCCCGACGAGCAGTACTTC	CASRGSPDEQYF
TRBV2	-	-	TRBJ2-1	TGTGCCAGCGTTACGGGGGTTGAGCAGTTCTTC	CASVTGVEQFF
TRBV15	-	-	TRBJ2-1	TGTGCCACCAGCAGAGATTCGGACAGTAGCTCCTACAATGAGCAGTTCTTC	CATSRDSDSSSYNEQFF
TRBV7-9	-	-	TRBJ2-2	TGTGCCAGCAGCTTTTCTGGTACCGGGGAGCTGTTTTTT	CASSFSGTGELFF
TRBV5-6	-	-	TRBJ2-2	TGTGCCAGCAGCTTGTCCGCCGGGGAGCTGTTTTTT	CASSLSAGELFF
TRBV29-1	once	TRBD1	TRBJ2-3	TGCAGCGTTGGGGACAGGGTTATAGATTCAGATACGCAGTATTTT	CSVGDRVIDSDTQYF
TRBV4-1	-	-	TRBJ1-5	TGCGCCAGCAGCTTTGACAGCAGCAATCAGCCCCAGCATTTT	CASSFDSSNQPQHF
TRBV5-1	-	-	TRBJ2-1	TGTGCCAGCAGCTTGGAACTAGACAATGAGCAGTTCTTC	CASSLELDNEQFF
TRBV7-9	-	TRBD1	TRBJ2-1	TGTGCCAGCAGCTTACCAGGACAGGGATACAATGAGCAGTTCTTC	CASSLPGQGYNEQFF
TRBV29-1	-	-	TRBJ1-5	TGCAGCGTTCAGTTGGGGCGAGGTCAGCCCCAGCATTTT	CSVQLGRGQPQHF
TRBV30	-	-	TRBJ1-5	TGTGCCTGGAGGGACGGACACAATAGCAATCAGCCCCAGCATTTT	CAWRDGHNSNQPQHF